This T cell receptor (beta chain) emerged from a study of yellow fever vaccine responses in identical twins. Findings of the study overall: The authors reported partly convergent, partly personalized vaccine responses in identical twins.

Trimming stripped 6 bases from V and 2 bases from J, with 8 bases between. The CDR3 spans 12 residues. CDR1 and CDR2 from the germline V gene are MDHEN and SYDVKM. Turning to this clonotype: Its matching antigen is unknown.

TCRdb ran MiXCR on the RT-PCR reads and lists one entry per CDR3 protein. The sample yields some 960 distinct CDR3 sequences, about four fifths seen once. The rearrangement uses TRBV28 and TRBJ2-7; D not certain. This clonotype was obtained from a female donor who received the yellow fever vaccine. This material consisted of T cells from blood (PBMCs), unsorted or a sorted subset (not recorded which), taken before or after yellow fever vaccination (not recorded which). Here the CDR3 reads CASSSGPYEQYF. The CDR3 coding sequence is TGTGCCAGCAGCTCCGGACCCTACGAGCAGTACTTC.